These 11 T cell receptor beta chains share one sample of origin, sequenced in a study of shared clonotypes between healthy human individuals (dated by TCRdb to 2018 to 2020). The library was made by the immunoSEQ multiplex PCR assay. The table was pulled from immuneACCESS by TCRdb, which kept in-frame rearrangements only. Such tables lose some clones; where checked, under half of the loss comes from unresolved V genes, and the rest has no known cause. This sample holds about 1 million clones; approximately 76% were observed only once. The ten most abundant clones make up approximately 1.5% of the sample. Input material: memory CD4+ T cells sorted from blood. Reading the label with the study, this specimen's cell subset or site is: CD45RA-negative fraction. Every receptor here comes from a man between 18 and 35 years old in good health.

This clone was counted ten times or more. The chain joins TRBV18 to TRBJ1-1, with a weak D call TRBD1 (5 bases). The CDR3 covers 13 residues. Germline V gives CDR1 KGHSH, CDR2 LQKENI. Trimming cost V 6 bases and J 7 bases, with 15 bases left between them. The CDR3 coding sequence is TGTGCCAGCTCCCTCATGGGGGACCTTGAAGCTTTCTTT. Translated: CASSLMGDLEAFF.

The rearrangement uses TRBV2 and TRBJ1-1; D is unclear. The CDR3 runs to 13 residues. CDR1 is SNHLY, CDR2 FYNNEI, per germline. Trimming left V 5 bases short and J 3 bases short, with 10 bases between. CDR3 protein: CASSRYGDTEAFF. The CDR3 DNA follows: TGTGCCAGCAGTAGGTATGGGGACACTGAAGCTTTCTTT.

This rearrangement joins TRBV10-1 to TRBJ2-1; D possibly corresponds to TRBD1 (6 bases). With 5 bases removed from V and 3 bases from J, the gap between germline ends came to 8 bases. CDR1 is WNHNN, CDR2 SYGVQD, per germline (reference sequence). The CDR3 extends over 13 amino acids. CDR3 sequence reads: CASSQGSYNEQFF. The CDR3 region has the DNA TGCGCCAGCAGTCAGGGGAGCTACAATGAGCAGTTCTTC.

CDR3 DNA sequence: TGCGCCAGCAGCCCGGGAGACAGGGGGTCCTACAATGAGCAGTTCTTC. Amino acid sequence: CASSPGDRGSYNEQFF. This chain links TRBV5-1 with TRBJ2-1, with 9 bases matching TRBD1. From germline, CDR1 is SGHRS and CDR2 YFSETQ. The CDR3 sequence is 16 residues long. Trimming removed 4 bases from V and 1 base from J; junction bases left unmatched: 6. The complete variable domain, with remaining parts taken from reference TRBV5-1 and TRBJ2-1, reads KAGVTQTPRYLIKTRGQQVTLSCSPISGHRSVSWYQQTPGQGLQFLFEYFSETQRNKGNFPGRFSGRQFSNSRSEMNVSTLELGDSALYLCASSPGDRGSYNEQFFGPGTRLTVL.

This chain uses TRBV5-4 with TRBJ2-5; TRBD1 might be the D (6 bases). The J call is doubtful: the DNA matches TRBJ2-7 better. Germline V CDR1 and CDR2: SGHNT, YYREEE (reference sequence). The CDR3 contains 13 residues. The CDR3 reads CASSLQGPYEQYF. CDR3 DNA: TGTGCCAGCAGCTTGCAGGGGCCATACGAGCAGTACTTC.

This clone was observed a single time. The chain has TRBV19 and TRBJ2-5, with 12 bases that match TRBD2. CDR3 length: 16 amino acids. The trim removed 9 bases at V and 2 bases at J, leaving 10 bases unmatched. Per the germline V gene, CDR1 is LNHDA and CDR2 is SQIVND (reference sequence). CDR3 loop: CASQRLAGARQETQYF. The CDR3 region has the DNA TGTGCCAGCCAAAGACTAGCGGGAGCTCGGCAAGAGACCCAGTACTTC.

The chain recombines TRBV5-6 with TRBJ2-3; 14 nucleotides line up with TRBD2. Looked up from germline, CDR1 is SGHDT and CDR2 is YYEEEE. Trimming at V came to 1 base and at J to 2 bases, leaving 6 bases not matched to a gene. There are 18 residues in the CDR3. In nucleotides, the CDR3 is TGTGCCAGCAGCTTGCCGGGACTAGCGGGGGCACCCACAGATACGCAGTATTTT. As protein: CASSLPGLAGAPTDTQYF.

V usage is TRBV29-1 and J usage is TRBJ1-6; 7 bases fit TRBD1. After removal of 7 bases from V and 7 bases from J, the junction contained 7 bases not matched to a gene. The CDR3 covers 13 residues. Germline lookup yields CDR1 SQVTM and CDR2 ANQGSEA. CDR3 amino acids: CSARTGSNSPLHF. As DNA, the CDR3 is TGCAGCGCCCGGACAGGATCAAATTCACCCCTCCACTTT. Full variable domain (outside the CDR3, taken from reference TRBV29-1 and TRBJ1-6): SAVISQKPSRDICQRGTSLTIQCQVDSQVTMMFWYRQQPGQSLTLIATANQGSEATYESGFVIDKFPISRPNLTFSTLTVSNMSPEDSSIYLCSARTGSNSPLHFGNGTRLTVT.

The rearrangement links TRBV9 to TRBJ2-5; 12 bases line up with TRBD2. This CDR3 contains 17 residues. In germline, CDR1 is SGDLS, CDR2 YYNGEE. V gave up 0 bases and J gave up 5 bases; unmatched junction bases: 8. The CDR3 DNA reads as TGTGCCAGCAGCGTAGCTTGGACTAGCGGGGCCCCGGAGACCCAGTACTTC. It encodes CASSVAWTSGAPETQYF.

CDR3 sequence: CASSGLQGSTDTQYF. DNA of the CDR3: TGTGCCAGCAGCGGACTACAGGGGAGCACAGATACGCAGTATTTT. The chain couples TRBV5-6 to TRBJ2-3; a possible D gene is TRBD1 (7 bases). This CDR3 comprises 15 residues. Looked up from germline, CDR1 is SGHDT and CDR2 is YYEEEE. V was cut by 4 bases and J by 0 bases, with 12 bases left in between.

V is TRBV11-3 and J is TRBJ2-5; D is possibly TRBD2 (6 bases). V lost 3 bases, J lost 4 bases, and 9 bases lay in between. CDR3 length: 13 amino acids. Germline-derived CDR1 and CDR2 are SGHNT and YENEEA. The CDR3 loop is CASSFSGGETQYF. DNA of the CDR3: TGTGCCAGCAGCTTCTCCGGGGGAGAGACCCAGTACTTC.